This TCR beta chain came from a study of cytomegalovirus exposure and HLA in healthy donors. Study outcomes and limitations: TCR sequences were mostly rare, though some public TCRs occurred in many donors. In vitro data verified three CMV-associated chains as specific for CMV antigens.

In the PCR, 60 Vbeta and 13 Jbeta primers were used. The data were produced by immunoSEQ multiplex PCR, yet TCRdb's version contains in-frame clones alone and is incomplete. Of about 140,000 clones listed, 80% are singletons. Regarding this clone: Its cognate antigen is unknown.

Each donor's status was that of a healthy bone marrow donor. Trimming pared 3 bases from V and 7 bases from J, leaving 6 bases between. The CDR3 runs to 11 residues. Germline V gene sequence: CDR1 MNHEY, CDR2 SVGAGI. The sample taken for sequencing was PBMCs. The clonotype originates from a man aged 35-49 years in good health and CMV-seronegative. V is TRBV6-5 and J is TRBJ2-5; D remains unclear. The CDR3 DNA reads TGTGCCAGCAGTTATTTGAGGACCCAGTACTTC. Its translation: CASSYLRTQYF.